A single sample is the source of the 27 T cell receptor beta chains below, sequenced in a study of CD8+ T cells in alopecia areata. After isolation, RNA underwent reverse transcription to generate cDNA as the sequencing template. The data were produced by immunoSEQ multiplex PCR, yet TCRdb's version contains in-frame clones alone and is incomplete. Of 100,000 to 150,000 clones in the sample, around 60% were seen once. The sequenced sample was CD4+ T cells sorted from blood, obtained at week 0. Source of these receptors: a human donor with alopecia areata.

V is TRBV7-2 and J is TRBJ2-2, with TRBD1 matching 8 bases. CDR1 is SGHTA and CDR2 is FQGNSA in the germline V gene. The CDR3 extends over 18 amino acids. V dropped 5 bases and J dropped 0; count of bases not matched to a gene: 11. The CDR3 bases are TGTGCCAGCAGCCTAATTGCCAGACAGGGGACGAACACCGGGGAGCTGTTTTTT. Its translation is CASSLIARQGTNTGELFF. The whole variable domain, filled in from reference TRBV7-2 and TRBJ2-2, reads GAGVSQSPSNKVTEKGKDVELRCDPISGHTALYWYRQSLGQGLEFLIYFQGNSAPDKSGLPSDRFSAERTGGSVSTLTIQRTQQEDSAVYLCASSLIARQGTNTGELFFGEGSRLTVL.

The J gene is TRBJ1-1, the V gene TRBV6-6; a possible D gene is TRBD1 (5 bases). Trimming removed 2 bases from V and 0 bases from J, with 10 bases in between. This CDR3 has 15 amino acids. CDR1 MNHNY and CDR2 SVGAGI come from the germline V gene (reference sequence). The CDR3 reads CASSYTEGMNTEAFF. CDR3 bases: TGTGCCAGCAGTTACACCGAGGGGATGAACACTGAAGCTTTCTTT.

The chain combines TRBV4-2 with TRBJ1-4; D not resolved. The CDR3 has 15 amino acids. Germline V gives CDR1 LGHNA, CDR2 YNFKEQ. Trimming stripped 0 bases from V and 7 bases from J, with 12 bases between. CDR3 sequence reads: CASSQEGGQLEKLFF. The CDR3 DNA is TGTGCCAGCAGCCAAGAGGGTGGGCAACTTGAAAAACTGTTTTTT.

The chain combines TRBV7-3 with TRBJ2-5; D perhaps matches TRBD1 (6 bases). The CDR3 totals 15 residues. Trimming stripped 5 bases from V and 5 bases from J, with 18 bases between. Germline loops: CDR1 SGHTA, CDR2 FQGTGA. This CDR3 reads CASSVGLGGRETQYF. The CDR3, as DNA: TGTGCCAGCAGCGTAGGCCTTGGGGGCCGCGAGACCCAGTACTTC. Filled out from reference TRBV7-3 and TRBJ2-5, the complete variable domain reads GAGVSQTPSNKVTEKGKYVELRCDPISGHTALYWYRQSLGQGPEFLIYFQGTGAADDSGLPNDRFFAVRPEGSVSTLKIQRTERGDSAVYLCASSVGLGGRETQYFGPGTRLLVL.

The chain uses TRBV5-1 and TRBJ2-5; D uncertain. This CDR3 region has 14 residues. Trimming took 0 bases from V and 2 from J, leaving 8 bases between them. Germline V gene data show CDR1 as SGHRS and CDR2 as YFSETQ. CDR3 sequence (DNA): TGCGCCAGCAGCTTGGGGAACAGACAAGAGACCCAGTACTTC. Translating it yields CASSLGNRQETQYF.

The rearrangement uses TRBV7-8 and TRBJ2-7, with D possibly TRBD2 on 7 matching bases. This CDR3 has 14 amino acids. Germline-derived CDR1 and CDR2 are SGHVS and FQNEAQ. V was cut by 5 bases and J by 3 bases, with 14 bases left in between. The CDR3 sequence is CASSLPGGNYEQYF. The DNA for the CDR3 is TGTGCCAGCAGCCTACCGGGGGGCAACTACGAGCAGTACTTC. Looking up the rest from reference TRBV7-8 and TRBJ2-7 gives the full variable domain: GAGVSQSPRYKVAKRGQDVALRCDPISGHVSLFWYQQALGQGPEFLTYFQNEAQLDKSGLPSDRFFAERPEGSVSTLKIQRTQQEDSAVYLCASSLPGGNYEQYFGPGTRLTVT.

This chain links TRBV27 with TRBJ2-3; TRBD2 agrees at 11 bases. There are 18 residues in the CDR3. V was clipped by 3 bases and J by 0 bases; unmatched bases: 8. Germline lookup yields CDR1 MNHEY and CDR2 SMNVEV (reference sequence). CDR3 nucleotide sequence: TGTGCCAGCAGTTTTTTACTAGCGGGGGTGACTAGCACAGATACGCAGTATTTT. It codes for CASSFLLAGVTSTDTQYF.

This chain uses TRBV4-1 with TRBJ2-7, with 12 bases aligning to TRBD2. The CDR3 has 17 amino acids. V shed 0 bases, J shed 1 base, and the junction held 4 bases outside the gene matches. CDR1 is MGHRA and CDR2 is YSYEKL in the germline V gene. The CDR3 sequence: CASSQDPGLAGSYEQYF. The CDR3 DNA reads TGCGCCAGCAGCCAAGATCCCGGACTAGCGGGGTCCTACGAGCAGTACTTC.

The V gene is TRBV23-1, the J gene TRBJ2-5; 7 positions match TRBD1. TRBV23-1 is recorded as an ORF, its role being uncertain. With 2 bases clipped from V and 1 base from J, the junction kept 10 bases outside the gene matches. This CDR3 has 17 residues. The CDR3 loop is CASSQTGTATSQETQYF. In DNA, the CDR3 is TGCGCCAGCAGTCAAACCGGGACAGCGACCTCCCAAGAGACCCAGTACTTC.

The chain carries TRBV6-5 and TRBJ1-5, with 10 bases identical to TRBD1. This CDR3 is 14 amino acids long. Germline CDR1 MNHEY, CDR2 SVGAGI. The ends lost 5 bases at V and 6 bases at J; junction bases unmatched: 4. The CDR3 DNA reads as TGTGCCAGCAGTCCCTGGGACAGGGGTCAGCCCCAGCATTTT. This gives the protein CASSPWDRGQPQHF.

V is TRBV18 and J is TRBJ2-3; D is possibly TRBD2 (6 bases). The CDR3 covers 16 residues. CDR1 is KGHSH and CDR2 is LQKENI in the germline V gene. Trimming stripped 3 bases from V and 0 bases from J, with 13 bases between. The CDR3 nucleotides are TGTGCCAGCTCACCGGGACTGTACTCTAGCACAGATACGCAGTATTTT. Its protein is CASSPGLYSSTDTQYF.

The rearrangement joins TRBV6-1 to TRBJ2-4; D may be TRBD1 or TRBD2 (5 bases each). From germline, CDR1 is MNHNS and CDR2 SASEGT. Between the trimmed V and J ends, which lost 1 base and 6 bases, there was a span of 13 bases. There are 15 residues in the CDR3. This CDR3 reads CASSEGQTGTNIQYF. CDR3 coding DNA: TGTGCCAGCAGTGAAGGACAGACCGGGACAAACATTCAGTACTTC.

The chain couples TRBV7-9 to TRBJ2-1; D uncertain. Per the germline V gene, CDR1 is SEHNR and CDR2 is FQNEAQ (reference sequence). The CDR3 loop spans 11 amino acids. Between the trimmed V and J ends, which lost 5 bases and 7 bases, there was a span of 6 bases. CDR3 region: CASSPINEQFF. The CDR3 bases are TGTGCCAGCAGCCCGATTAATGAGCAGTTCTTC.

The J gene is TRBJ2-5, the V gene TRBV4-1; D may be TRBD1 or TRBD2 (6 bases each). Per germline, CDR1 MGHRA and CDR2 YSYEKL. There are 17 residues in the CDR3. The V gene lost 3 bases and the J gene lost 1 base, with 18 bases spanning the gap. Here the CDR3 reads CASSQQEGGFGQETQYF. The CDR3 DNA reads as TGCGCCAGCAGCCAGCAAGAGGGGGGTTTCGGCCAAGAGACCCAGTACTTC.

This chain joins TRBV2 and TRBJ2-5; tentatively, D is TRBD2 (6 bases). The V gene's germline CDR1 is SNHLY and CDR2 FYNNEI. V was pared by 8 bases and J by 2 bases, with 15 bases between. The CDR3 is 14 residues long. The CDR3 region is CASRFGTEQETQYF. Written as DNA, the CDR3 is TGTGCCAGCCGATTCGGGACTGAGCAAGAGACCCAGTACTTC.

This clone was counted only a few times. This chain links TRBV7-2 with TRBJ1-5; TRBD1 agrees at 9 bases. V was clipped by 1 base and J by 5 bases; unmatched bases: 6. The CDR3 sequence is 16 residues long. Germline assignment: CDR1 SGHTA and CDR2 FQGNSA. CDR3: CASSLGAGTGYQPQHF. CDR3 nucleotide sequence: TGTGCCAGCAGCTTAGGAGCCGGGACAGGGTATCAGCCCCAGCATTTT.

This clone has more than one count but fewer than ten. The rearrangement joins TRBV4-2 to TRBJ1-2; 9 bases match TRBD1. Trimming removed 4 bases from V and 6 bases from J; junction bases left unmatched: 9. CDR1 is LGHNA, CDR2 YNFKEQ, per germline. The CDR3 is 15 amino acids. CDR3 coding DNA: TGTGCCAGCAGCCCACGACAGGGGGGCGTTGATGGCTACACCTTC. Translation gives CASSPRQGGVDGYTF.

This chain uses TRBV2 with TRBJ1-2; D is unclear. Germline V CDR1 and CDR2: SNHLY, FYNNEI. Trimming stripped 3 bases from V and 2 bases from J, with 10 bases between. The CDR3 extends over 14 amino acids. CDR3 sequence: CASSDISTNYGYTF. Here the CDR3 DNA reads TGTGCCAGCAGTGATATTAGTACAAACTATGGCTACACCTTC.

The chain joins TRBV4-2 to TRBJ1-2; no definite D call. Germline CDR1 LGHNA, CDR2 YNFKEQ. The germline V and J ends were trimmed by 4 bases and 6 bases, with 18 bases remaining between them. This CDR3 is 15 amino acids long. CDR3 sequence reads: CASSPPEARWNGYTF. The CDR3 DNA follows: TGTGCCAGCAGCCCCCCCGAGGCCCGGTGGAATGGCTACACCTTC.

Comment on this clone: One junction end disagrees with the germline gene, perhaps due to a read error. This sequence joins TRBV7-6 and TRBJ1-4; possible D gene TRBD1, 5 bases. The length of the CDR3 is 16 residues. Per the germline V gene, CDR1 is SGHVS and CDR2 is FNYEAQ. The DNA for the CDR3 is TGTGCCAGCAGGTTAGGCCCCGATTCAGGGTCCGGAGAACTGTTTTTT. Its translation: CASRLGPDSGSGELFF.

J is TRBJ2-1 and V is TRBV5-1, with D possibly being TRBD1 (5 bases). The CDR3 contains 15 residues. Germline V lookup: CDR1 SGHRS, CDR2 YFSETQ. V was shortened by 0 bases and J by 4 bases, with 11 bases between the two germline ends. CDR3 amino acids: CASSLAQGYYNEQFF. The CDR3 coding sequence is TGCGCCAGCAGCTTGGCGCAGGGTTATTACAATGAGCAGTTCTTC.

The chain is built from TRBV4-2 and TRBJ2-5; tentative D call: TRBD1 (6 bases). CDR3 length equals 16 residues. Germline CDR1 is LGHNA and CDR2 is YNFKEQ. V was trimmed by 0 bases and J by 4 bases, leaving 15 bases between them. In DNA form, the CDR3 reads TGTGCCAGCAGCCAAGATGTTTATCAGGGGTCAGAGACCCAGTACTTC. Translated, it gives CASSQDVYQGSETQYF.

This clone was observed at least ten times. This rearrangement joins TRBV19 to TRBJ2-1; 9 nucleotides agree with TRBD2. The CDR3 is 16 residues long. The V gene's germline CDR1 is LNHDA and CDR2 SQIVND (reference sequence). V dropped 9 bases and J dropped 7; count of bases not matched to a gene: 16. CDR3: CASRPRAGGPGNEQFF. The CDR3 DNA reads as TGTGCCAGCCGTCCCCGTGCGGGAGGGCCGGGGAATGAGCAGTTCTTC.

Notes on this clone: At one of its ends the junction is not consistent with the germline gene, which may arise from a read error. V and J are TRBV10-3 and TRBJ2-7; no firm D call. CDR3 length: 13 residues. Germline CDR1 and CDR2: ENHRY and SYGVKD. The CDR3 bases are TGTGCCATCGGTGACTTGGATAATTACGAGCAGTACTTC. Translated, it gives CAIGDLDNYEQYF.

The chain couples TRBV28 to TRBJ2-7; 7 bases are a match to TRBD2. In germline, CDR1 is MDHEN, CDR2 SYDVKM. The CDR3 spans 15 residues. The junction had 10 bases not matched to a gene; V was cut back by 5 bases and J by 3 bases. CDR3 DNA sequence: TGTGCCAGCAGTCGGCCGGGAGGACCCTTCTACGAGCAGTACTTC. Amino acid sequence: CASSRPGGPFYEQYF.

This clone was detected a few times. The rearrangement joins TRBV2 to TRBJ1-3, with unresolved D. The CDR3 covers 12 residues. V was cut by 6 bases and J by 5 bases, with 8 bases left in between. Germline assignment: CDR1 SNHLY and CDR2 FYNNEI. The CDR3 protein is CASRGQRNTIYF. The CDR3 coding sequence is TGTGCCAGCAGGGGCCAGCGAAACACCATATATTTT.

This chain joins TRBV19 and TRBJ2-2; 7 bases match TRBD2. The CDR3 contains 15 residues. Germline values: CDR1 LNHDA, CDR2 SQIVND (reference sequence). With 9 bases clipped from V and 1 base from J, the junction kept 8 bases outside the gene matches. For the CDR3, the DNA is TGTGCCAGCGACGACGTAGCGGGGAACACCGGGGAGCTGTTTTTT. It is translated as CASDDVAGNTGELFF.